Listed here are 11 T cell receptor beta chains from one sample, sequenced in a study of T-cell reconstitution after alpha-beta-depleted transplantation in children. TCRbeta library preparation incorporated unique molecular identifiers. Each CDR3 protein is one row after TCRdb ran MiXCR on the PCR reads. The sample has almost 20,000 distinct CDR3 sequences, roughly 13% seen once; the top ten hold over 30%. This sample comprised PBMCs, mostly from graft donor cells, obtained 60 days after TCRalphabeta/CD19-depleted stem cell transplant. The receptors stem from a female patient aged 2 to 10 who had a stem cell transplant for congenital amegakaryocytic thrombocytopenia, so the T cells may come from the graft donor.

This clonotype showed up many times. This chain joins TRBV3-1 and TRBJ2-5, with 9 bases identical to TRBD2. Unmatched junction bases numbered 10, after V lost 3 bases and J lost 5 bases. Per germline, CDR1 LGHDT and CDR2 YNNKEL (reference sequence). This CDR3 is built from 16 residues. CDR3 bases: TGTGCCAGCAGCCACATTTGGACTAGCGCGCGGGAGACCCAGTACTTC. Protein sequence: CASSHIWTSARETQYF.

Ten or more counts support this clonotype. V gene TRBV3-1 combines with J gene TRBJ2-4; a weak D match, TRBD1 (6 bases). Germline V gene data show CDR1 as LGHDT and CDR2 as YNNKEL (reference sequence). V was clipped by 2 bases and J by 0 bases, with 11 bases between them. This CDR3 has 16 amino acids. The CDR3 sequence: CASSQSEGVAKNIQYF. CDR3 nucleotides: TGTGCCAGCAGCCAATCCGAGGGGGTAGCCAAAAACATTCAGTACTTC. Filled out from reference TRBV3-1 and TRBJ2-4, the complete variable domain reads DTAVSQTPKYLVTQMGNDKSIKCEQNLGHDTMYWYKQDSKKFLKIMFSYNNKELIINETVPNRFSPKSPDKAHLNLHINSLELGDSAVYFCASSQSEGVAKNIQYFGAGTRLSVL.

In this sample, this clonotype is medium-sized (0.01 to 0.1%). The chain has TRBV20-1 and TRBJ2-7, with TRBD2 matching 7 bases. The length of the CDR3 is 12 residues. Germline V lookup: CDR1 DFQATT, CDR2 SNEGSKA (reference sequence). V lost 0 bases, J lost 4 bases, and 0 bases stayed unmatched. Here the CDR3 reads CSAREREYEQYF. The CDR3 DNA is TGCAGTGCTAGAGAGCGGGAGTACGAGCAGTACTTC.

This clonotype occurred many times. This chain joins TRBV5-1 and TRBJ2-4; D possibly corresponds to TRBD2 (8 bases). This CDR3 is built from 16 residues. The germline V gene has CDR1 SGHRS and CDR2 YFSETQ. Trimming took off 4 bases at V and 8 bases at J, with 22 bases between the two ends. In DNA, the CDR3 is TGCGCCAGCAGCCTTCGACAGGGCGGGAGGTTCGACATTCAGTACTTC. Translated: CASSLRQGGRFDIQYF.

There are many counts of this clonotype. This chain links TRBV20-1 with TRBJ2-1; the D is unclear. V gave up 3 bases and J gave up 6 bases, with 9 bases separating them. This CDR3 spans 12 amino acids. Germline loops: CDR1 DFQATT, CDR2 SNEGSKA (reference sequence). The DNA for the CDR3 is TGCAGTGCTAGTAGCAGTATCAATGAGCAGTTCTTC. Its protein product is CSASSSINEQFF.

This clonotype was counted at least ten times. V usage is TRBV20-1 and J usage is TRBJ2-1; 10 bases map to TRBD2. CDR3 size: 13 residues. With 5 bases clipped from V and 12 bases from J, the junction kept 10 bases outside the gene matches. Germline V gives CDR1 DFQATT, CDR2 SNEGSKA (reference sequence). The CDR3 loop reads CSASLSGRALQFF. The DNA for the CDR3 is TGCAGTGCTTCGCTGAGCGGGAGGGCCCTGCAGTTCTTC.

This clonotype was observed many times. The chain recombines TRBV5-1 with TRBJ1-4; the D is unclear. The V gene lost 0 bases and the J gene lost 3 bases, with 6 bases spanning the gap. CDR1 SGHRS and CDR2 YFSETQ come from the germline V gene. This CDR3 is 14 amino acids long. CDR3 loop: CASSLGHSNEKLFF. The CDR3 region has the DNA TGCGCCAGCAGCTTGGGACATTCTAATGAAAAACTGTTTTTT.

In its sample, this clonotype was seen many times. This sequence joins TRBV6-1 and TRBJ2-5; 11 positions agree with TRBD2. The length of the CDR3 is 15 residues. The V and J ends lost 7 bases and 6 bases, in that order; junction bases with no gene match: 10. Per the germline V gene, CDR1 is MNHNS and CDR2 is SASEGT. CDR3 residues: CASTSDSGRAKTQYF. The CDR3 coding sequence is TGTGCCAGCACCTCTGATAGCGGGAGGGCGAAGACCCAGTACTTC.

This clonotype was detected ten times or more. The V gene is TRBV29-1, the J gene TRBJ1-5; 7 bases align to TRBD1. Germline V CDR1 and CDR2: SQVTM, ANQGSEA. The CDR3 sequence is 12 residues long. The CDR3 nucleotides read TGCAGTGTTAAGGGGGCCAATCAGCCCCAGCATTTT. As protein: CSVKGANQPQHF.

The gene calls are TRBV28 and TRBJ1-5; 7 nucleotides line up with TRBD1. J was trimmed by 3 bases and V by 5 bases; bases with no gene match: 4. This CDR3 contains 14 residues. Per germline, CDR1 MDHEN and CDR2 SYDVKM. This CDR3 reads CASSGQADNQPQHF. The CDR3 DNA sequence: TGTGCCAGCAGTGGACAGGCGGACAATCAGCCCCAGCATTTT.

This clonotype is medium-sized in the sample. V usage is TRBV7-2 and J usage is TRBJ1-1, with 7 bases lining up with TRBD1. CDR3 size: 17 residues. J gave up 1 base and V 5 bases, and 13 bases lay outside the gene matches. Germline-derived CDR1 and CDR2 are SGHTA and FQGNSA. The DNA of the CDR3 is TGTGCCAGCAGCCCCAGGACAGGCCTAATCCAGAACACTGAAGCTTTCTTT. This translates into CASSPRTGLIQNTEAFF.